This T cell receptor beta chain was identified during a study of blood T cell repertoires in COVID-19. On the study more broadly: All recovered Cohort 3 donors got two negative PCRs, got clearance, or saw symptom resolution. From the United States, Italy and Spain came samples of acute and convalescent COVID-19.

The participants were between about 18 and 90 years old and came from under 25 US areas. Sequenced by immunoSEQ multiplex PCR; TCRdb stores in-frame clones only, minus some. The table includes 250,000 to 350,000 clones, about 88% detected once. What was sequenced was PBMCs or T cells enriched from blood (not recorded which). This receptor was taken from a woman aged 55-70 years in a cohort exposed to, infected with or recovered from COVID-19 (not recorded which).

The CDR3 nucleotides read TGCGCCAGCAGTCCCCGCACGAGGGCGCTGAACACTGAAGCTTTCTTT. Its protein is CASSPRTRALNTEAFF. J is TRBJ1-1 and V is TRBV5-1; D is unresolved. V shed 5 bases and J shed 0 bases, with 17 bases lying between them. The germline V gene encodes CDR1 SGHRS and CDR2 YFSETQ. This CDR3 region has 16 residues.